A selection of T cell receptor beta chains follows, all from one sample in a study of spatial heterogeneity in lung cancer. TCRdb analysed the 5' RACE reads with MiXCR anew, one entry per CDR3 protein. The sample has 72,000 or so distinct CDR3 sequences, 8% to 9.5% seen once. Source: PBMCs, taken at follow-up. The source of these receptors is a female donor with early-stage non-small cell lung cancer. Each CDR3 is given with its conserved first and last residue. A D gene is named only where the DNA matches it firmly. The size field is filled for only some rows; it gives once, few, many or a size class.

CDR3: CASSYPSGDTQYF
DNA: TGTGCCAGCAGTTACCCCAGCGGAGATACGCAGTATTTT
J: TRBJ2-3
V: TRBV6-2/TRBV6-3
D: NA
size: many

CDR3: CSARGSGGVTRDRAFNEQFF
DNA: TGCAGTGCTAGAGGAAGCGGAGGTGTTACTAGGGACAGGGCCTTCAATGAGCAGTTCTTC
J: TRBJ2-1
V: TRBV20-1
D: TRBD1
size: few

CDR3: CASSFPRASIQYF
DNA: TGTGCCAGCAGTTTCCCCCGAGCTTCCATTCAGTACTTC
J: TRBJ2-4
V: TRBV28
D: NA
size: many

CDR3: CAWKAAGLGQPQHF
DNA: TGTGCCTGGAAAGCAGCAGGGTTAGGCCAGCCCCAGCATTTT
J: TRBJ1-5
V: TRBV30
D: NA
size: many

CDR3: CASSQDWGLNTGELFF
DNA: TGTGCCAGCAGCCAAGATTGGGGACTCAACACCGGGGAGCTGTTTTTT
J: TRBJ2-2
V: TRBV4-2
D: NA
size: few

CDR3: CASSYGQGDQPQHF
DNA: TGCGCCAGCAGCTACGGACAGGGCGATCAGCCCCAGCATTTT
J: TRBJ1-5
V: TRBV4-1
D: TRBD1
size: many

CDR3: CSVENGKGGEKLFF
DNA: TGCAGCGTTGAAAATGGCAAGGGAGGCGAAAAACTGTTTTTT
J: TRBJ1-4
V: TRBV29-1
D: NA
size: many

CDR3: CASSSDPAYNEQFF
DNA: TGTGCCAGCAGCTCAGACCCCGCCTACAATGAGCAGTTCTTC
J: TRBJ2-1
V: TRBV7-3
D: NA
size: many

CDR3: CSASGAYSSGRPQAYEQYF
DNA: TGCAGTGCTAGTGGGGCCTATTCTAGCGGGAGGCCTCAAGCCTACGAGCAGTACTTC
J: TRBJ2-7
V: TRBV20-1
D: TRBD2
size: many

CDR3: CSVDVLMADTQYF
DNA: TGCAGCGTTGATGTCCTTATGGCAGATACGCAGTATTTT
J: TRBJ2-3
V: TRBV29-1
D: NA
size: many

CDR3: CASSFPTGELFF
DNA: TGTGCCAGCAGCTTCCCCACCGGGGAGCTGTTTTTT
J: TRBJ2-2
V: TRBV7-9
D: NA
size: many

CDR3: CANRPSWGGLDSNQPQHF
DNA: TGTGCCAACAGACCCTCTTGGGGGGGCCTCGATAGCAATCAGCCCCAGCATTTT
J: TRBJ1-5
V: TRBV2
D: NA
size: NA

CDR3: CSGSLVATGELFF
DNA: TGCAGCGGTTCGCTTGTTGCCACCGGGGAGCTGTTTTTT
J: TRBJ2-2
V: TRBV29-1
D: NA
size: many

CDR3: CSARKGTNYEQYF
DNA: TGCAGTGCTAGAAAAGGGACAAACTACGAGCAGTACTTC
J: TRBJ2-7
V: TRBV20-1
D: NA
size: NA

CDR3: CASSFTSADTQYF
DNA: TGTGCCAGCAGCTTTACTAGCGCAGATACGCAGTATTTT
J: TRBJ2-3
V: TRBV7-8
D: TRBD2
size: many

CDR3: CASSLLTGVMNTEAFF
DNA: TGTGCCAGCAGTTTACTGACAGGAGTTATGAACACTGAAGCTTTCTTT
J: TRBJ1-1
V: TRBV28
D: NA
size: many

CDR3: CASSRQADTQYF
DNA: TGTGCCAGCAGCCGTCAGGCAGATACGCAGTATTTT
J: TRBJ2-3
V: TRBV3-1
D: NA
size: few

CDR3: CASRPTGPGELFF
DNA: TGCGCCAGCAGACCCACAGGCCCCGGGGAGCTGTTTTTT
J: TRBJ2-2
V: TRBV5-1
D: NA
size: NA